The clone carrying this TCR beta chain was detected only a few times. The antigen is undetermined. The entry originates in a study of identical twins. General study points: Monozygotic twins shared more out-of-frame TCR alpha than recombination models predicted. It was cross-sectional statistical analysis, not following the same donors, that the conclusions relied on.

Trimming shortened V by 1 base and J by 2 bases, and 14 bases separated the two germline ends. There are 16 residues in the CDR3. Everyone who donated was a healthy Caucasian. MiXCR was run by TCRdb on the 5' RACE reads, yielding one entry per CDR3 protein. This sample has hundreds of thousands of distinct CDR3 sequences, with around 6.1% found just once. The chain is built from TRBV12-3 or TRBV12-4 and TRBJ2-5; D gene unclear. This receptor was taken from a man younger than 35 in good health. The sequencing input was naive T cells sorted from blood. CDR3 DNA sequence: TGTGCCAGCAGTTTAGGGCTCCGTATGATGCAAGAGACCCAGTACTTC. Translating gives CASSLGLRMMQETQYF.